The 9 T cell receptor beta chains reported below all come from one sample, sequenced in a study of OX40 agonist ivuxolimab in advanced cancers. Libraries were prepared by immunoSEQ multiplex PCR; TCRdb keeps only in-frame clonotypes and omits some of them. This sample carries 50,000 to 65,000 clones, around 82% of them seen once, and the ten largest clones take roughly 1%. The input for sequencing was CD4+ or CD8+ T cells sorted from blood, taken in a trial of the OX40 agonist ivuxolimab. These receptors came from an adult with an advanced solid tumor such as melanoma, head and neck, liver or kidney cancer.

In this sample, this clone turned up once. The chain combines TRBV5-6 with TRBJ1-6; D gene uncertain. V lost 0 bases to trimming and J lost 6 bases, with 7 bases between them. Germline V gene lookup returns CDR1 SGHDT and CDR2 YYEEEE. The CDR3 consists of 14 residues. The CDR3: CASSLALPNSPLHF. The CDR3 DNA reads TGTGCCAGCAGCTTGGCCTTGCCTAATTCACCCCTCCACTTT.

The gene calls are TRBV19 and TRBJ1-2; D is unresolved. From germline, CDR1 is LNHDA and CDR2 SQIVND (reference sequence). The V and J ends lost 3 bases and 2 bases respectively, with 10 bases between them. The CDR3 extends over 14 amino acids. CDR3 nucleotides: TGTGCCAGTAGTATCGGCCCCCCGAACTATGGCTACACCTTC. It codes for CASSIGPPNYGYTF.

V gene TRBV18 combines with J gene TRBJ2-3; weak D call: TRBD2 (6 bases). The V end was cut by 6 bases, the J end by 7 bases, with 26 bases between. In germline, CDR1 is KGHSH, CDR2 LQKENI. The CDR3 is made up of 17 amino acids. The CDR3 region is CASSPGGNGVRRHTQYF. In DNA form, the CDR3 reads TGTGCCAGCTCGCCCGGGGGTAATGGGGTTCGACGGCATACGCAGTATTTT.

The rearrangement joins TRBV5-1 to TRBJ1-3; D gene uncertain. Germline CDR1 SGHRS, CDR2 YFSETQ. Trimming shortened V by 4 bases and J by 9 bases, and 29 bases separated the two germline ends. The CDR3 loop spans 18 amino acids. CDR3 in amino acids: CASSPDLGLGLKPSTIYF. The CDR3 DNA reads TGCGCCAGCAGCCCGGACCTTGGCCTTGGACTGAAACCCAGCACCATATATTTT. The complete variable domain, with remaining parts taken from reference TRBV5-1 and TRBJ1-3, reads KAGVTQTPRYLIKTRGQQVTLSCSPISGHRSVSWYQQTPGQGLQFLFEYFSETQRNKGNFPGRFSGRQFSNSRSEMNVSTLELGDSALYLCASSPDLGLGLKPSTIYFGEGSWLTVV.

The chain recombines TRBV5-6 with TRBJ2-1; weak D call: TRBD2 (6 bases). CDR1 and CDR2 (germline): SGHDT, YYEEEE. CDR3 size: 12 residues. Deletions cut 2 bases from V and 10 bases from J, with 10 bases between. The CDR3 bases are TGTGCCAGCAGCTTAAGGCGGGGAGAGCAGTTCTTC. Protein: CASSLRRGEQFF.

The chain joins TRBV7-2 to TRBJ1-5; 7 bases fit TRBD1. The junction had 3 bases not matched to a gene; V was cut back by 5 bases and J by 2 bases. Germline loops: CDR1 SGHTA, CDR2 FQGNSA. The CDR3 runs to 14 residues. The CDR3 loop reads CASSGDRGNQPQHF. CDR3 coding DNA: TGTGCCAGCAGCGGTGACAGGGGCAATCAGCCCCAGCATTTT.

This sequence joins TRBV6-1 and TRBJ2-2; no definite D call. Trimming shortened V by 7 bases and J by 4 bases, and 10 bases separated the two germline ends. Germline CDR1 and CDR2: MNHNS and SASEGT. This CDR3 has 13 amino acids. The CDR3 DNA reads TGTGCCAGCATCCCAGGCGGCACCGGGGAGCTGTTTTTT. Translating it yields CASIPGGTGELFF.

The CDR3 bases are TGTGCCTGGAGAGGACCGGGAGCTGAAGCTTTCTTT. It is translated as CAWRGPGAEAFF. The chain carries TRBV30 and TRBJ1-1; no reliable D call. V was trimmed by 3 bases and J by 6 bases, leaving 11 bases between them. This CDR3 contains 12 residues. Germline values: CDR1 GTSNPN, CDR2 SVGIG (reference sequence).

The chain is built from TRBV12-5 and TRBJ2-1; 7 bases line up with TRBD2. The V gene end was trimmed by 9 bases and the J gene end by 5 bases; junction bases not matched to a gene: 10. The CDR3 is 14 residues long. In germline, CDR1 is LGHNT, CDR2 FRNRAP. CDR3 protein: CASSPRLADNEQFF. CDR3 DNA sequence: TGTGCTAGCTCGCCGCGGCTAGCGGACAATGAGCAGTTCTTC.